This T cell receptor (beta chain) is from a study of T cell repertoires in cytomegalovirus infection. Across the whole study: In public TCR beta signatures, there were indications of both CMV infection and matching HLA type.

TCRdb reprocessed the reads with MiXCR, giving one entry per CDR3 protein. The profile covers some 100,000 distinct CDR3 sequences, with about 25% appearing a single time and roughly two fifths taken by the ten largest. Germline V gives CDR1 SGDLS, CDR2 YYNGEE. V lost 1 base to trimming and J lost 5 bases; unmatched junction nucleotides: 5. This CDR3 comprises 15 residues. Sample: CD8+ T cells from PBMCs. V is TRBV9 and J is TRBJ2-7, with 11 nucleotides matching TRBD2. The receptor's source is a human donor in good health (CMV status not recorded). Some clones in this sample may be carry-over from other donors' samples. The CDR3 loop is CASSVSTSGSDEQYF. The CDR3 coding sequence is TGTGCCAGCAGCGTAAGCACTAGCGGGAGCGACGAGCAGTACTTC.